One and the same sample provided the 21 T cell receptor beta chains below, sequenced in a study of cytomegalovirus exposure and HLA in healthy donors. Primers for the PCR totalled 60 Vbeta and 13 Jbeta. Assay used: immunoSEQ multiplex PCR; TCRdb lists only in-frame clones, some missing. The data show around 130,000 clones, over 70% seen once. Sequencing was done on a sample of PBMCs. The receptors shown here come from a woman aged 40 to 50 in good health and CMV-seronegative.

This clone was picked up a small number of times. The rearrangement joins TRBV27 to TRBJ2-6; D possibly corresponds to TRBD1 (5 bases). The V and J ends lost 5 bases and 9 bases respectively, with 11 bases between them. Per germline, CDR1 MNHEY and CDR2 SMNVEV (reference sequence). This CDR3 is 13 amino acids long. The CDR3 loop reads CASSNGHINVLTF. The DNA of the CDR3 is TGTGCCAGCAGTAATGGACACATCAACGTCCTGACTTTC.

This clone has only a few counts. This rearrangement joins TRBV28 to TRBJ1-2; TRBD1 is a possible D gene (5 bases). In germline, CDR1 is MDHEN, CDR2 SYDVKM. The V and J ends lost 7 bases and 3 bases respectively, with 15 bases between them. CDR3 length equals 14 residues. CDR3 nucleotides: TGTGCCAGCACTCCCATCACAGGCGACTATGGCTACACCTTC. Its protein product is CASTPITGDYGYTF.

Of note for this clone: Other nucleotide sequences in the sample specify the same CDR3. V is TRBV18 and J is TRBJ1-1; D is possibly TRBD1 (5 bases). The CDR3 extends over 14 amino acids. V shed 2 bases and J shed 1 base, with 8 bases lying between them. Germline values: CDR1 KGHSH, CDR2 LQKENI. The CDR3 loop is CASSPGGGNTEAFF. CDR3 coding DNA: TGTGCCAGCTCACCAGGGGGAGGGAACACTGAAGCTTTCTTT.

The chain joins TRBV2 to TRBJ1-1, with a tentative D call TRBD1 (5 bases). V lost 9 bases and J lost 4, with 18 bases in between. Germline CDR1 SNHLY, CDR2 FYNNEI. The CDR3 is 14 residues long. Here the CDR3 DNA reads TGTGCCAGTGAGTTACAGCTGGGGGGCACTGAAGCTTTCTTT. Translation gives CASELQLGGTEAFF.

The chain links TRBV6-1 to TRBJ2-3; possibly TRBD2 for D (6 bases). In germline, CDR1 is MNHNS, CDR2 SASEGT. The V end was cut by 4 bases, the J end by 3 bases, with 11 bases between. The CDR3 is 14 residues long. The DNA of the CDR3 is TGTGCCAGCAGTGCGACTAGGTGGACAGATACGCAGTATTTT. It yields the protein CASSATRWTDTQYF.

This chain joins TRBV2 and TRBJ2-1; 12 bases are shared with TRBD2. Looked up from germline, CDR1 is SNHLY and CDR2 is FYNNEI. The CDR3 consists of 14 residues. Trimming cost V 6 bases and J 8 bases; bases outside gene matches: 5. This CDR3 is CASRVTSGSDEQFF. The CDR3 DNA sequence: TGTGCCAGCAGGGTGACTAGCGGGAGCGATGAGCAGTTCTTC.

The rearrangement uses TRBV15 and TRBJ1-2; TRBD1 matches at 7 bases. Germline CDR1 and CDR2: LNHNV and YYDKDF (reference sequence). This CDR3 is 15 amino acids long. V gave up 1 base and J gave up 4 bases; unmatched junction bases: 6. The CDR3 protein is CATSRARQGLYGYTF. The CDR3 DNA follows: TGTGCCACCAGCAGAGCCCGACAGGGCCTCTATGGCTACACCTTC.

The count of this clone is one. In DNA, the CDR3 is TGCGCCAGCAGCCAAGGAGGCGGGGGGGACTCCTACAATGAGCAGTTCTTC. It specifies CASSQGGGGDSYNEQFF. The gene calls are TRBV4-1 and TRBJ2-1; TRBD2 agrees at 9 bases. Germline CDR1 reads MGHRA; CDR2 reads YSYEKL. The length of the CDR3 is 17 residues. V shed 1 base and J 0 bases; nucleotides not matched to a gene: 4.

The chain joins TRBV7-6 to TRBJ2-7; D not certain. The V and J ends lost 2 bases and 6 bases respectively, with 14 bases between them. Per the germline V gene, CDR1 is SGHVS and CDR2 is FNYEAQ. The CDR3 covers 14 residues. The CDR3 DNA sequence: TGTGCCAGCAGCTTATCGTTCGGTTTTCGCGAGCAGTACTTC. Translation: CASSLSFGFREQYF.

This sequence joins TRBV27 and TRBJ1-3, with 8 positions matching TRBD1. With 5 bases clipped from V and 4 bases from J, the junction kept 4 bases outside the gene matches. CDR3 length equals 14 residues. CDR1 MNHEY and CDR2 SMNVEV come from the germline V gene (reference sequence). The CDR3 region is CASSTDRVGNTIYF. CDR3 DNA sequence: TGTGCCAGCAGTACGGACAGGGTGGGAAACACCATATATTTT.

The chain joins TRBV19 to TRBJ1-5, with 10 bases that match TRBD1. V shed 3 bases and J 7 bases; nucleotides not matched to a gene: 6. The CDR3 loop spans 15 amino acids. CDR1 is LNHDA, CDR2 SQIVND, per germline (reference sequence). The chain's CDR3 is CASSMDRGSPQPQHF. In DNA, the CDR3 is TGTGCCAGTAGTATGGACAGGGGGTCGCCCCAGCCCCAGCATTTT.

The rearrangement links TRBV6-1 to TRBJ1-6; 7 nucleotides match TRBD1. The CDR3 spans 15 residues. Germline V gene data show CDR1 as MNHNS and CDR2 as SASEGT. Trimming at V came to 1 base and at J to 7 bases, leaving 4 bases not matched to a gene. CDR3 coding DNA: TGTGCCAGCAGTGAAGTGGGACAGCGAAATTCACCCCTCCACTTT. It is translated as CASSEVGQRNSPLHF.

This clone was observed a few times. V is TRBV10-1 and J is TRBJ2-1, with TRBD2 matching over 7 bases. The CDR3 is made up of 16 amino acids. Germline V lookup: CDR1 WNHNN, CDR2 SYGVQD (reference sequence). With 0 bases clipped from V and 2 bases from J, the junction kept 4 bases outside the gene matches. DNA of the CDR3: TGCGCCAGCAGTGAGTCTTTAGCGGGCACCTACAATGAGCAGTTCTTC. Its translation: CASSESLAGTYNEQFF.

This clone was counted once. V usage is TRBV15 and J usage is TRBJ2-1; perhaps TRBD1 as D (5 bases). The CDR3 runs 17 residues. Trimming pared 0 bases from V and 0 bases from J, leaving 12 bases between. The germline gives CDR1 LNHNV, CDR2 YYDKDF (reference sequence). The CDR3 DNA sequence: TGTGCCACCAGCAGAGATGTAAAGGGGAACTCCTACAATGAGCAGTTCTTC. Translation gives CATSRDVKGNSYNEQFF.

The chain is built from TRBV7-9 and TRBJ2-2; D is perhaps TRBD1 (5 bases). The CDR3 length is 15 residues. V lost 4 bases and J 0 bases, leaving 9 bases between the germline ends. Germline loops: CDR1 SEHNR, CDR2 FQNEAQ (reference sequence). In DNA, the CDR3 is TGTGCCAGCAGCTCGACAGCTCCGAACACCGGGGAGCTGTTTTTT. It encodes CASSSTAPNTGELFF.

The chain's CDR3 is CSADSTTNYGYTF. CDR3 DNA sequence: TGCAGCGCTGACAGCACTACTAACTATGGCTACACCTTC. The chain couples TRBV29-1 to TRBJ1-2; D is possibly TRBD1 (5 bases). The CDR3 is 13 amino acids. V lost 7 bases, J lost 0 bases, and 12 bases lay in between. Germline V lookup: CDR1 SQVTM, CDR2 ANQGSEA.

The V and J genes are TRBV30 and TRBJ1-6; no reliable D call. This CDR3 has 14 amino acids. V was shortened by 3 bases and J by 7 bases, with 13 bases between the two germline ends. Per germline, CDR1 GTSNPN and CDR2 SVGIG (reference sequence). This CDR3 is CAWRADFRNSPLHF. CDR3 bases: TGTGCCTGGAGGGCCGACTTTCGGAATTCACCCCTCCACTTT.

This clone showed up just once. This rearrangement joins TRBV6-6 to TRBJ1-2; 9 positions agree with TRBD1. Germline trimming cut 5 bases from V and 8 bases from J; bases unmatched to any gene: 3. Germline V gene sequence: CDR1 MNHNY, CDR2 SVGAGI (reference sequence). The CDR3 is 12 amino acids. CDR3 in amino acids: CASSRQGGGYTF. The CDR3 DNA follows: TGTGCCAGCAGTAGACAGGGGGGCGGCTACACCTTC.

The chain combines TRBV18 with TRBJ1-1; possibly TRBD1 for D (6 bases). This CDR3 has 14 residues. Germline-derived CDR1 and CDR2 are KGHSH and LQKENI. V was cut by 5 bases and J by 3 bases, with 13 bases left in between. CDR3 sequence (DNA): TGTGCCAGCTCATTACGACAGGCGGACACTGAAGCTTTCTTT. Its translation: CASSLRQADTEAFF.

V usage is TRBV7-9 and J usage is TRBJ2-7; D gene unclear. Trimming took off 5 bases at V and 4 bases at J, with 18 bases between the two ends. The CDR3 length is 15 residues. The germline gives CDR1 SEHNR, CDR2 FQNEAQ (reference sequence). In nucleotides, the CDR3 is TGTGCCAGCAGCCCGAACCTTGCATCCGCGTACGAGCAGTACTTC. Amino acid sequence: CASSPNLASAYEQYF.

CDR3 nucleotides: TGCGCCAGCAGCTTGCTAGGGACAGCCTTCACAGATACGCAGTATTTT. Translation: CASSLLGTAFTDTQYF. The V call is TRBV5-1, the J call TRBJ2-3, with 7 positions matching TRBD1. In germline, CDR1 is SGHRS, CDR2 YFSETQ. The J segment lost 2 bases and the V segment lost 1 base, leaving 7 bases of the junction unmatched. CDR3 length: 16 amino acids.